This T cell receptor (beta chain) was identified in a study of blood T cell repertoires in COVID-19. On the study more broadly: Samples of COVID-19 (acute and convalescent) were obtained from the United States, Italy and Spain.

In the study's own analysis: How many nucleated cells were present was estimated from reference gene primer amplification. Repertoires were generated with immunoSEQ multiplex PCR, while TCRdb's copy carries only in-frame clones and drops some. The V and J calls and clone size are taken from that table; D and trimming were inferred from the DNA. The profile shows about 170,000 clones, less than 90% of them singletons. Assignments of participants to cohorts depended upon their own reported clinical history. V dropped 6 bases and J dropped 5; count of bases not matched to a gene: 7. Looked up from germline, CDR1 is SEHNR and CDR2 is FQNEAQ (reference sequence). The CDR3 extends over 15 amino acids.

The chain recombines TRBV7-9 with TRBJ2-7; TRBD2 matches 13 bases. This clonotype originated in a human donor with acute COVID-19. The donor label of this sample is uncertain. The sample consisted of PBMCs or T cells enriched from blood (not recorded which). CDR3 in amino acids: CASRGGTSGVHEQYF. The CDR3 DNA follows: TGTGCCAGCAGGGGCGGGACTAGCGGGGTTCACGAGCAGTACTTC.